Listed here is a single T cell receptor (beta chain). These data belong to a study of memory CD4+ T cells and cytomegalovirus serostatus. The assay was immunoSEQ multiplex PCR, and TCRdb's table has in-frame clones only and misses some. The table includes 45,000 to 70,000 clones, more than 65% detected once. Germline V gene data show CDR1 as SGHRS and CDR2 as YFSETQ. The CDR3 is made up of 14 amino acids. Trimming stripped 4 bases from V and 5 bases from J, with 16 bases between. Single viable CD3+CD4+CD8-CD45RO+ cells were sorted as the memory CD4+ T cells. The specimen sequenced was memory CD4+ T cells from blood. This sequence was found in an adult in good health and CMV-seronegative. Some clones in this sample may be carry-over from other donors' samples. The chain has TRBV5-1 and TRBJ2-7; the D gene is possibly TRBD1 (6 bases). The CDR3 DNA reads TGCGCCAGCAGCCCTGGACAGACCCTCGACGAGCAGTACTTC. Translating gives CASSPGQTLDEQYF.